Listed below are T cell receptor beta chains from one sample, sequenced in a study of blood T cell repertoires in COVID-19. Generated by immunoSEQ multiplex PCR, the TCRdb table keeps only in-frame clones and is missing some. Of about 250,000 clones listed, around 86% were seen once; the top ten hold around 15%. The sequenced sample consisted of PBMCs or T cells enriched from blood (not recorded which). The receptors come from a man aged 18 to 35 who had recovered from COVID-19. The CDR3 runs from the conserved cysteine through the conserved F or W. D genes are given only for firm matches. Only some rows state a clone size, as once, few, many or a class for expanded clones.

>TRBD1|few|TRBJ2-3|TRBV6-5
TGTGCCAGCGGGACAGGGGGCACAGATACGCAGTATTTT
CASGTGGTDTQYF
>NA|NA|TRBJ1-2|TRBV11-3
TGTGCCAGCAGCTCCGGGACTGACTATGGCTACACCTTC
CASSSGTDYGYTF
>NA|NA|TRBJ1-1|TRBV3-1/TRBV3-2
TGTGCCAGCAGGGACAGTCTCACTGAAGCTTTCTTT
CASRDSLTEAFF
>NA|NA|TRBJ1-5|TRBV27
TGTGCCAGCAGTTTGGGGGGGCCCAATCAGCCCCAGCATTTT
CASSLGGPNQPQHF
>NA|NA|TRBJ1-6|TRBV30
TGTGCCTGGCAGACAGAGTATAATTCACCCCTCCACTTT
CAWQTEYNSPLHF
>NA|NA|TRBJ2-2|TRBV5-6
TGTGCCAGCAGCTTGGGACAGAACACCGGGGAGCTGTTTTTT
CASSLGQNTGELFF
>NA|NA|TRBJ1-5|TRBV10-2
TGCGCCAGCAGTGAGTCGGCAGGACAGATCAATCAGCCCCAGCATTTT
CASSESAGQINQPQHF
>TRBD2|NA|TRBJ2-5|TRBV11-3
TGTGCCAGCAGCTTAGGGGGTCTAGCGGAAGAGGAGACCCAGTACTTC
CASSLGGLAEEETQYF
>TRBD1|NA|TRBJ1-1|TRBV6-6
TGTGCCAGCAGTGTACAGGGGCACACTGAAGCTTTCTTT
CASSVQGHTEAFF
>TRBD2|few|TRBJ2-1|TRBV6-1
TGTGCCAGCAGTGAACCTCTAGCGGGAGTGGGTTACAATGAGCAGTTCTTC
CASSEPLAGVGYNEQFF
>NA|NA|TRBJ2-7|TRBV5-8
TGTGCCAGCAGCTTGGGACATTTAGCCTACGAGCAGTACTTC
CASSLGHLAYEQYF